Listed below are T cell receptor beta chains from one sample, sequenced in a study of cytomegalovirus exposure and HLA in healthy donors. The table came from immunoSEQ multiplex PCR; TCRdb's copy has only in-frame clones and leaves some out. The sample carries 99,000 or so clones, around 63% recorded once. Specimen: PBMCs. The receptors derive from a man under 40 in good health and CMV-seronegative. Both conserved end residues are part of each CDR3. D genes are given only for firm matches. Size is stated for part of the rows, as once, few or many counts, or as a class when the clone is expanded.

clone_size j_call v_call d_call cdr3_aa cdr3_nt
. TRBJ1-3 TRBV5-1 . CASSDQGGPGNTIYF TGCGCCAGCAGCGACCAAGGAGGTCCTGGAAACACCATATATTTT
. TRBJ2-3 TRBV18 . CASSPPGRGHTDTQYF TGTGCCAGCTCACCACCGGGGCGGGGGCACACAGATACGCAGTATTTT
. TRBJ2-1 TRBV6-5 TRBD2 CASSYSGSSINEQFF TGTGCCAGCAGTTATAGCGGGAGCAGTATAAATGAGCAGTTCTTC
. TRBJ2-3 TRBV7-2 . CASSPVAGPDTQSF TGTGCCAGCAGCCCCGTGGCAGGGCCAGATACGCAGTCTTTT
. TRBJ2-1 TRBV4-2 TRBD1 CASSQGSQGENEQFF TGTGCCAGCAGCCAAGGTAGTCAGGGGGAGAATGAGCAGTTCTTC
few TRBJ1-4 TRBV10-3 TRBD1 CATRQGLNEKLFF TGTGCCACCCGACAGGGCCTTAATGAAAAACTGTTTTTT
. TRBJ2-1 TRBV27 TRBD1 CASRFGAGGFSYNEQFF TGTGCCAGCAGGTTCGGGGCAGGGGGTTTCTCCTACAATGAGCAGTTCTTC
. TRBJ2-7 TRBV11-3 TRBD1 CASSPGQGTYEQYF TGTGCCAGCAGCCCTGGACAGGGGACCTACGAGCAGTACTTC
. TRBJ1-2 TRBV30 . CAWRQSSDYGYTF TGTGCCTGGAGGCAGTCTAGCGACTATGGCTACACCTTC
. TRBJ2-1 TRBV5-1 TRBD1 CASSQGQGIAYNEQFF TGCGCCAGCAGCCAGGGACAGGGGATCGCCTACAATGAGCAGTTCTTC
. TRBJ1-2 TRBV4-2 . CASSQGTGSYGYTF TGTGCCAGCAGCCAGGGAACCGGGAGCTATGGCTACACCTTC
. TRBJ1-2 TRBV5-6 TRBD1 CASSPSPGQGNYGYTF TGTGCCAGCAGCCCGTCTCCGGGACAGGGGAACTATGGCTACACCTTC
. TRBJ2-5 TRBV7-9 . CASSLAERRETQYF TGTGCCAGCAGCTTAGCGGAACGGAGGGAGACCCAGTACTTC
. TRBJ2-5 TRBV7-9 TRBD2 CASSLASAGPGFGTQYF TGTGCCAGCAGCTTAGCGTCAGCGGGACCGGGTTTCGGGACCCAGTACTTC
. TRBJ1-1 TRBV7-8 TRBD1 CASSLGWTGAKAEAFF TGTGCCAGCAGCTTAGGATGGACAGGGGCGAAGGCTGAAGCTTTCTTT
. TRBJ2-3 TRBV7-2 . CASSRLWGEYPDTQYF TGTGCCAGCAGCCGCCTCTGGGGCGAGTATCCAGATACGCAGTATTTT
. TRBJ2-7 TRBV4-3 TRBD1 CASSRGTPASGQGDEQYF TGCGCCAGCAGCCGGGGAACGCCAGCTTCGGGACAGGGCGACGAGCAGTACTTC
. TRBJ1-2 TRBV4-3 TRBD1 CASSQDAAGGSSWGYTF TGCGCCAGCAGCCAAGATGCGGCAGGGGGGTCTTCCTGGGGCTACACCTTC